One TCR beta chain is described in this entry. The data are from a study of cytomegalovirus exposure and HLA in healthy donors. The PCR ran on 60 Vbeta and 13 Jbeta primers. The protocol was immunoSEQ multiplex PCR, while the TCRdb copy is restricted to in-frame clones and leaves out a portion. The sample includes around 200,000 clones, roughly 77% of them seen just once. With 6 bases clipped from V and 1 base from J, the junction kept 4 bases outside the gene matches. The germline V gene encodes CDR1 KGHSH and CDR2 LQKENI. This CDR3 spans 16 amino acids. This chain joins TRBV18 and TRBJ2-3, with TRBD2 identical over 13 bases. The sample comprised PBMCs. This TCR was recovered from a man in his thirties or forties in good health and CMV-seropositive. CDR3 bases: TGTGCCAGCTCGACAACTAGCGGGAGGGGCACAGATACGCAGTATTTT. It yields the protein CASSTTSGRGTDTQYF.